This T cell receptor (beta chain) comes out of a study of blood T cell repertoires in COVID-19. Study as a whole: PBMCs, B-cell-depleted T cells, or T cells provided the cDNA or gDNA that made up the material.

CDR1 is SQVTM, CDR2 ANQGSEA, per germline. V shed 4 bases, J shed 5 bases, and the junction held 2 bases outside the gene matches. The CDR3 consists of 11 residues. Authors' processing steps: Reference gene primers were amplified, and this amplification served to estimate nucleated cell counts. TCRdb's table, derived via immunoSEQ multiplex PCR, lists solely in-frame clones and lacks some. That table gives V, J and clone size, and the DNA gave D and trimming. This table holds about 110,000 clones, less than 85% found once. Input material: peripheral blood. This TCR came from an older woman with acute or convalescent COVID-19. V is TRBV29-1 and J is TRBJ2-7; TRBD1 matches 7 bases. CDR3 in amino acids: CSVATGDEQYF. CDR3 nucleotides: TGCAGCGTTGCCACAGGGGACGAGCAGTACTTC.